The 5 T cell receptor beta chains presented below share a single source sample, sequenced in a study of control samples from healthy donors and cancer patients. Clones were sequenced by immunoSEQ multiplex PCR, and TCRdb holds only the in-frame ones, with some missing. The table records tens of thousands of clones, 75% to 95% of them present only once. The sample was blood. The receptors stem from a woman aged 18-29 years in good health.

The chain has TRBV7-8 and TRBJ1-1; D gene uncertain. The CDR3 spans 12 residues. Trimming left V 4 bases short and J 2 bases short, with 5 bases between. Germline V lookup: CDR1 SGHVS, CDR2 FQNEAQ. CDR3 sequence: CASSSRNTEAFF. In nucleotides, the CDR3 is TGTGCCAGCAGCTCCAGAAACACTGAAGCTTTCTTT.

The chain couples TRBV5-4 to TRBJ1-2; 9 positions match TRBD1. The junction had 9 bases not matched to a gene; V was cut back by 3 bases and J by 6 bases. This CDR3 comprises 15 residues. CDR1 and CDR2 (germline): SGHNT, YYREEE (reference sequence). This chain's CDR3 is CASSSPGGTGNGYTF. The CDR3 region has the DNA TGTGCCAGCAGCTCTCCTGGGGGGACAGGGAATGGCTACACCTTC.

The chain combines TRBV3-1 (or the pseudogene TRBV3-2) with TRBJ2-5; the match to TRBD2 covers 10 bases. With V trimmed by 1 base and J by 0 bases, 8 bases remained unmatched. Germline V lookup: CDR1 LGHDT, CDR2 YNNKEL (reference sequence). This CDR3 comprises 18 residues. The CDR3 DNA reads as TGTGCCAGCAGCCAAGGGGGGCTAGCGGGGGCGTACCAAGAGACCCAGTACTTC. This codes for CASSQGGLAGAYQETQYF.

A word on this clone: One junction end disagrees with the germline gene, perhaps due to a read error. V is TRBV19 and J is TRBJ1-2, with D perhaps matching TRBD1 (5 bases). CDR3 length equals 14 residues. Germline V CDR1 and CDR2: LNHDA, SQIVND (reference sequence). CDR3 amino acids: CASSSLRDPVRSYF. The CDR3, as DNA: TGTGCCAGTAGTAGCCTCCGGGACCCGGTACGATCCTACTTC.

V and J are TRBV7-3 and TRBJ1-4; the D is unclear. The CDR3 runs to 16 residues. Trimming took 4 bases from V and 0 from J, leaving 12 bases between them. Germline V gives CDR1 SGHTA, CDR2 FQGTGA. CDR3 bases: TGTGCCAGCAGCTGGGGATACGGTTCAACTAATGAAAAACTGTTTTTT. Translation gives CASSWGYGSTNEKLFF.